This TCR beta chain was recorded in a study of persistence of HIV-infected CD4 T cells (dated by TCRdb to the early 2020s). Background on the whole study: CMV- and HIV-1 Gag-responding CD4+ T cells were isolated from ART-treated individuals so that antigen-driven clonal expansion of HIV-1-infected cells could be examined. The median time the participants had spent on suppressive ART was over 7 years. Peripheral blood samples of up to about 200 mL were taken at multiple time points, with the exception of a couple of participants who underwent leukapheresis at a single time point. Proviral sequencing was used to assess clonality among infected cells, whereas TCRbeta sequencing gauged the clonality of all cells within each sorted population. The TCR cluster analysis across participants included 8 or 9 participants for CMV and over five participants for Gag. Findings and caveats that apply to the study as a whole: The study involved few individuals and tested only a limited range of antigens. TCR oligoclonality correlated with proviral oligoclonality within the same sorted populations. TCRbeta richness in CMV- and Gag-responding cells was significantly lower than in anti-CD3/anti-CD28-responding cells; CMV-responding cells had higher oligoclonality than CD3/CD28-stimulated and Gag-responding cells. Bulk TCR analyses could not be limited to the rare CMV-responding cells that actually contained HIV-1 proviruses. Degenerate expanded CDR3beta sequences were enriched in antigen-responding cells, suggesting convergent selection of CD4+ responses to CMV and Gag.

The treatment or condition tag for this specimen amounts to: suppressive antiretroviral therapy. Cells were stimulated with a pool of overlapping HIV-1 Gag 15-mer peptides at about 1 ug per peptide per mL. Memory CD4+ T cells that did not respond, being CD40L-negative, CD69-negative and CD45RO-high, were sorted as memory populations depleted of antigen-responding cells. Participants were HIV-1-infected adults who started suppressive ART during chronic infection. For at least 4 years, the participants' plasma HIV-1 RNA had been undetectable, below 50 copies/mL. To be included, participants needed a CD4+ T cell count above 400 cells/uL and a positive CMV serology. Before stimulation, PBMCs were isolated using density centrifugation and depleted of CD8+ T cells. For about 20 hours, CD8-depleted PBMCs were stimulated with anti-CD28/CD49d costimulation, a CD40-blocking antibody, and enfuvirtide, which was added to prevent new infections. Cell sorting was done on a Beckman Coulter MoFlo Legacy or XDP sorter, and dead cells were excluded with propidium iodide. The QIAamp DNA Mini Kit was used for genomic DNA extraction from samples above one million cells, and the Quick-DNA Microprep Kit was used otherwise.

The CDR3 starts with the cysteine, ends with the phenylalanine, and has 14 residues. Here the CDR3 DNA is all that survives: 42 bases in frame from base 1. In the germline V gene (reference sequence), CDR1 corresponds to SGHKS and CDR2 to YYEKEE. V sheds 0 bases and J sheds 4 bases, leaving 10 bases between their ends. A remark on this clone: The specificity of this receptor is unknown. No clone much larger than this one lies a single base away; base qualities are absent.

TCRbeta repertoires were sequenced from genomic DNA with the immunoSEQ hsTCRB assay version 4 in survey mode. For TCRbeta sequencing, genomic DNA was diluted to about 10 ng/uL, with up to 1 ug used per sample. The paper's processing steps were these. ImmunoSeq Analyzer 3.0 was used for analysis of TCRbeta data, and diversity was computed on productive nucleotide rearrangements. Lower-bound TCR diversity was estimated with the improved Chao index, and clonality with the Gini coefficient using the Immunarch R package. Different nucleotide rearrangements encoding the same CDR3beta amino acid sequence were counted as distinct clonotypes. Differential abundance analysis found TCRbeta sequences that were significantly enriched in antigen-responding cells compared with anti-CD3/anti-CD28-activated cells. Using predicted peptide-MHC specificity as the basis, GLIPH2 grouped TCRs into clusters, both for each participant individually and for the merged data sets that combined participants. TCRdb re-hosts the immuneACCESS table, in-frame sequences only. Its copies lack some clones; in the studies checked, an unresolved V gene accounts for under half of them, and the cause for the rest is not known. V, J and clone size derive from that table, while D and trimming were established from the DNA sequence. The sample profile shows tens of thousands of clones; about four fifths of them were found once. The ten largest clones capture around 1.7% of the sample.

The source material was CD4+ T cells sorted from PBMCs after approximately 19-hour stimulation, sampled from a patient who received antiretroviral therapy. Taken with the paper, the label for cell subset or site translates to: CD40L-CD69- CD45RO-high memory CD4 T cells not responding to Gag peptides. The chain is assembled from TRBV5-5 and TRBJ1-1; the D gene is not confidently resolved. This TCR came from an adult man with HIV who was CMV-seropositive. The CDR3 reads as follows: CASSLGMVGTEAFF. The bases are TGTGCCAGCAGCTTGGGGATGGTAGGCACTGAAGCTTTCTTT.